The next 27 T cell receptor beta chains were all read from a single sample in a study of metastatic and nonmetastatic thyroid tumors. No treatment of any kind had been given to any patient before thyroid surgery. TCRdb reprocessed the PCR reads using MiXCR. The sample yields about 21,000 clones, about 23% seen once. The sample was adjacent normal tissue. These receptors were collected from a female donor with papillary thyroid cancer or a benign thyroid nodule (not recorded which). Some clones in this sample may be carry-over from other donors' samples.

In the case of this clone: This sample includes further DNA sequences coding for the same CDR3. The J gene is TRBJ2-2, the V gene TRBV9; no clear D. Trimming shortened V by 1 base and J by 3 bases, and 4 bases separated the two germline ends. The V gene's germline CDR1 is SGDLS and CDR2 YYNGEE. The CDR3 spans 13 residues. Here the CDR3 reads CASSVSDTGELFF. DNA of the CDR3: TGTGCCAGCAGCGTAAGTGACACCGGGGAGCTGTTTTTT.

The chain employs TRBV29-1 and TRBJ2-5; a possible D gene is TRBD2 (6 bases). V was clipped by 6 bases and J by 1 base, with 9 bases between them. The CDR3 contains 12 residues. Germline CDR1 reads SQVTM; CDR2 reads ANQGSEA. The CDR3 here is CSVRGVQETQYF. In nucleotides, the CDR3 is TGCAGCGTGCGCGGGGTCCAAGAGACCCAGTACTTC.

CDR3 DNA sequence: TGCGCCAGCACTGGACAGACAAGCACAGATACGCAGTATTTT. Residues: CASTGQTSTDTQYF. The chain has TRBV5-1 and TRBJ2-3; weak D call: TRBD1 (6 bases). Per the germline V gene, CDR1 is SGHRS and CDR2 is YFSETQ. V shed 6 bases and J shed 0 bases, with 11 bases lying between them. The CDR3 is 14 residues long.

This clone is a singleton in its sample. The junction departs from the called germline gene at one end, perhaps through a read error. V is TRBV4-1 and J is TRBJ2-3, with 7 bases fitting TRBD2. The CDR3 covers 17 residues. CDR1 and CDR2 (germline): MGHRA, YSYEKL. Written as DNA, the CDR3 is TGCTCCAGCAGCCAAGATCGGCTAGCGGAGTACACAGATACGCAGTATTTT. Amino acids: CSSSQDRLAEYTDTQYF.

This clone was recorded many times. The CDR3 loop is CASSHQIRSDTQYF. The CDR3 DNA reads TGCGCCAGCAGCCACCAAATCAGGTCAGATACGCAGTATTTT. This chain connects TRBV4-3 to TRBJ2-3; D is undetermined. CDR1 and CDR2 (germline): LGHNA, YSLEER. The V gene lost 3 bases and the J gene lost 4 bases, with 11 bases spanning the gap. This CDR3 comprises 14 residues.

Ten or more counts support this clone. This chain links TRBV7-9 with TRBJ1-4; D is undetermined. Trimming took 4 bases from V and 3 from J, leaving 9 bases between them. The CDR3 is 14 residues long. The germline gives CDR1 SEHNR, CDR2 FQNEAQ (reference sequence). CDR3 coding DNA: TGTGCCAGCAGCTCCCGGGCGCCTAATGAAAAACTGTTTTTT. Its protein is CASSSRAPNEKLFF. Full variable domain (remainder filled in from reference TRBV7-9 and TRBJ1-4): DTGVSQNPRHKITKRGQNVTFRCDPISEHNRLYWYRQTLGQGPEFLTYFQNEAQLEKSRLLSDRFSAERPKGSFSTLEIQRTEQGDSAMYLCASSSRAPNEKLFFGSGTQLSVL.

The V and J genes are TRBV19 and TRBJ1-5; D call uncertain. The CDR3 covers 16 residues. CDR1 and CDR2 (germline): LNHDA, SQIVND (reference sequence). The V end was cut by 6 bases, the J end by 9 bases, with 24 bases between. CDR3 coding DNA: TGTGCCAGTAGCCCCGGGGTACGATTCCGAGGTTCGCCCCAGCATTTT. This sequence encodes CASSPGVRFRGSPQHF. Together with reference TRBV19 and TRBJ1-5, the CDR3 gives the full variable domain: DGGITQSPKYLFRKEGQNVTLSCEQNLNHDAMYWYRQDPGQGLRLIYYSQIVNDFQKGDIAEGYSVSREKKESFPLTVTSAQKNPTAFYLCASSPGVRFRGSPQHFGDGTRLSIL.

The gene calls are TRBV20-1 and TRBJ1-1; a weak D match, TRBD1 (5 bases). The germline V and J ends were trimmed by 4 bases and 4 bases, with 13 bases remaining between them. The germline CDR1 and CDR2 sequences are DFQATT and SNEGSKA (reference sequence). The CDR3 extends over 13 amino acids. CDR3 residues: CSATGAGGTEAFF. The CDR3 coding sequence is TGCAGTGCTACTGGGGCCGGGGGCACTGAAGCTTTCTTT.

The chain couples TRBV5-1 to TRBJ2-6, with a possible D match to TRBD1 (6 bases). Germline V gives CDR1 SGHRS, CDR2 YFSETQ. Trimming took 4 bases from V and 4 from J, leaving 12 bases between them. The CDR3 is 15 residues long. CDR3 region: CASSPQGLGANVLTF. The CDR3 DNA follows: TGCGCCAGCAGCCCCCAGGGGTTGGGGGCCAACGTCCTGACTTTC.

This clone is deemed medium-sized. The chain recombines TRBV27 with TRBJ2-5; tentatively, D is TRBD1 (7 bases). The CDR3 sequence is 15 residues long. V lost 3 bases and J 7 bases, leaving 18 bases between the germline ends. Germline CDR1 and CDR2: MNHEY and SMNVEV (reference sequence). The CDR3, as DNA: TGTGCCAGCAGTTTTACAGGAGGGGGCGGAGGGACCCAGTACTTC. This codes for CASSFTGGGGGTQYF.

This clone came up many times. The V gene is TRBV4-3, the J gene TRBJ1-2; 8 positions agree with TRBD1. V shed 1 base, J shed 1 base, and the junction held 11 bases outside the gene matches. CDR3 length: 18 amino acids. Germline CDR1 LGHNA, CDR2 YSLEER. The CDR3 sequence: CASSQGLNRGINNYGYTF. The CDR3 bases are TGCGCCAGCAGCCAAGGCCTTAACAGGGGGATCAATAACTATGGCTACACCTTC.

In its sample, this clone was seen a few times. The chain combines TRBV27 with TRBJ2-7, with D maybe TRBD2 (5 bases). CDR3 length: 15 amino acids. Germline CDR1 and CDR2: MNHEY and SMNVEV (reference sequence). Trimming took 0 bases from V and 0 from J, leaving 9 bases between them. CDR3 DNA: TGTGCCAGCAGTTTATCGGTAGCGTACTCCTACGAGCAGTACTTC. Its protein product is CASSLSVAYSYEQYF.

This clone was seen repeatedly, ten times or more. A much larger clone is a single base away; this may be a read error. Other DNA sequences in the same sample also yield this CDR3. V is TRBV11-2 and J is TRBJ2-5; D uncertain. The CDR3 is made up of 14 amino acids. CDR1 is SGHAT and CDR2 is FQNNGV in the germline V gene. Here the CDR3 DNA reads TGTGCCAGTAGCTTGACACCGGGTTTGAAGACCCAGTACTTC. This translates into CASSLTPGLKTQYF.

This clone is medium-sized. This sample also contains other DNA sequences that code for the same CDR3. The genes are TRBV20-1 and TRBJ1-1; D gene unclear. CDR1 and CDR2 from the germline V gene are DFQATT and SNEGSKA (reference sequence). V gave up 5 bases and J gave up 5 bases, with 15 bases separating them. The CDR3 sequence is 13 residues long. CDR3: CSAAPRPGTEAFF. The CDR3, as DNA: TGCAGTGCTGCCCCCAGGCCTGGAACTGAAGCTTTCTTT.

By frequency in the sample, this clone is medium-sized (0.01 to 0.1%). This chain uses TRBV7-9 with TRBJ2-7; TRBD1 is a possible D gene (5 bases). V gave up 4 bases and J gave up 4 bases, with 14 bases separating them. Germline V lookup: CDR1 SEHNR, CDR2 FQNEAQ (reference sequence). CDR3 length: 14 amino acids. The CDR3, as DNA: TGTGCCAGCAGCTCCCCGCAGGGTCCGTACGAGCAGTACTTC. It yields the protein CASSSPQGPYEQYF.

This clone has more than one count but fewer than ten. The chain employs TRBV27 and TRBJ2-5; 9 bases are a match to TRBD2. J lost 7 bases, V lost 0 bases, and 9 bases had no gene match. Germline V gives CDR1 MNHEY, CDR2 SMNVEV (reference sequence). CDR3 length: 16 amino acids. The CDR3 here is CASSLSLAGVPRTQYF. Here the CDR3 DNA reads TGTGCCAGCAGTTTATCGTTAGCGGGAGTACCGAGGACCCAGTACTTC.

This clone has only a few counts. The chain is built from TRBV28 and TRBJ2-7, with 10 bases that match TRBD2. The germline gives CDR1 MDHEN, CDR2 SYDVKM. Trimming cost V 7 bases and J 0 bases; bases outside gene matches: 6. The CDR3 is 15 amino acids. CDR3 in DNA: TGTGCCAGCACCTCCTCTAGCGGGAGCTCCTACGAGCAGTACTTC. Translating it yields CASTSSSGSSYEQYF.

The rearrangement links TRBV30 to TRBJ1-1; perhaps TRBD1 as D (5 bases). The CDR3 loop spans 14 amino acids. Per germline, CDR1 GTSNPN and CDR2 SVGIG (reference sequence). Deletions cut 2 bases from V and 6 bases from J, with 16 bases between. The CDR3 DNA reads as TGTGCCTGGAGTCACAAAACCAGGGCGGCTGAAGCTTTCTTT. Protein sequence: CAWSHKTRAAEAFF.

This clone was observed many times. The V and J genes are TRBV18 and TRBJ2-7, with 7 bases fitting TRBD2. V shed 0 bases, J shed 5 bases, and the junction held 10 bases outside the gene matches. The CDR3 spans 16 residues. The V gene's germline CDR1 is KGHSH and CDR2 LQKENI. The CDR3 protein is CASSPPNGAGVNEQYF. The CDR3 coding sequence is TGTGCCAGCTCACCACCGAACGGGGCGGGAGTAAACGAGCAGTACTTC.

Turning to this clone: One end of the junction does not line up with germline, which may come from a read error. The chain employs TRBV27 and TRBJ2-5; D unclear. This CDR3 has 13 residues. CDR1 is MNHEY and CDR2 is SMNVEV in the germline V gene (reference sequence). This CDR3 is CARRYDGGESQYF. Written as DNA, the CDR3 is TGTGCCAGGAGATACGACGGTGGAGAGAGCCAGTACTTC.

This clone counts as medium-sized. This rearrangement joins TRBV2 to TRBJ2-3, with a tentative D call TRBD2 (5 bases). The V and J ends lost 3 bases and 1 base respectively, with 17 bases between them. CDR3 length equals 17 residues. Per the germline V gene, CDR1 is SNHLY and CDR2 is FYNNEI. The CDR3 sequence: CASSERAVPPGTDTQYF. Written as DNA, the CDR3 is TGTGCCAGCAGTGAGAGGGCAGTACCCCCCGGCACAGATACGCAGTATTTT.

This clone was picked up a small number of times. V is TRBV2 and J is TRBJ1-3; the D is unclear. Looked up from germline, CDR1 is SNHLY and CDR2 is FYNNEI. The V gene lost 2 bases and the J gene lost 2 bases, with 7 bases spanning the gap. This CDR3 region has 14 residues. The CDR3 DNA reads as TGTGCCAGCAGTGAACGCAGTCCTGGAAACACCATATATTTT. This translates into CASSERSPGNTIYF.

This clone occurred a few times. J is TRBJ1-6 and V is TRBV6-1, with D perhaps matching TRBD1 (5 bases). This CDR3 contains 16 residues. The V and J ends lost 1 base and 7 bases respectively, with 14 bases between them. Germline assignment: CDR1 MNHNS and CDR2 SASEGT. This CDR3 is CASSEGSAGLNSPLHF. The CDR3 nucleotides are TGTGCCAGCAGTGAAGGGTCCGCAGGGTTGAATTCACCCCTCCACTTT.

At least ten counts were recorded for this clone. This chain connects TRBV6-6 to TRBJ1-2, with a tentative D call TRBD1 (6 bases). Germline V gene data show CDR1 as MNHNY and CDR2 as SVGAGI (reference sequence). The V end lost 2 bases, the J end lost 6 bases, and 19 bases lay between the germline ends. The CDR3 consists of 16 residues. CDR3 sequence: CASSYTSQGGVDGYTF. CDR3 nucleotides: TGTGCCAGCAGTTACACCTCACAGGGAGGGGTGGATGGCTACACCTTC.

Comments on this clone: This sequence may be a read error, since a much larger clone differs from it by one base. The chain couples TRBV7-2 to TRBJ2-7, with 7 nucleotides matching TRBD1. In germline, CDR1 is SGHTA, CDR2 FQGNSA. CDR3 length: 12 amino acids. The V segment lost 5 bases and the J segment 7 bases; nucleotides outside the gene matches: 5. The CDR3 protein is CASSPGQVEQYF. In DNA, the CDR3 is TGTGCCAGCAGCCCAGGACAGGTAGAGCAGTACTTC.

This sequence joins TRBV20-1 and TRBJ2-1, with TRBD1 identical over 9 bases. Trimming took 1 base from V and 4 from J; bases not matched to a gene: 2. CDR3 size: 14 residues. Germline V lookup: CDR1 DFQATT, CDR2 SNEGSKA (reference sequence). CDR3 sequence (DNA): TGCAGTGCTAGAGGGACAGGGGCATACAATGAGCAGTTCTTC. Translated, it gives CSARGTGAYNEQFF.

This clone is categorized as medium-sized. This chain connects TRBV11-2 to TRBJ2-7; either TRBD1 or TRBD2 may supply D (5 bases each). The CDR3 runs 13 residues. Trimming pared 1 base from V and 6 bases from J, leaving 10 bases between. Germline CDR1 and CDR2: SGHAT and FQNNGV. The CDR3 is CASSLAGGGEQYF. For the CDR3, the DNA is TGTGCCAGCAGCTTAGCTGGGGGTGGCGAGCAGTACTTC.